The clone carrying this T cell receptor beta chain was counted only a few times. The sample originates from a study of healthy donors' naive CD4 and CD8 T cells. CDR1 KGHSH and CDR2 LQKENI come from the germline V gene. This CDR3 region has 13 residues. The V end was cut by 0 bases, the J end by 0 bases, with 2 bases between. A linear amplification protocol produced the TCR libraries from 400 to 550 ng of total RNA. TCRdb re-called the reads with MiXCR, one entry per CDR3 protein. The table records around 200,000 distinct CDR3 sequences, around 74% of them present only once. This TCR was recovered from a pool of human donors in good health; the sample pools cells from several healthy donors. Sequences were obtained from naive CD4+ and CD8+ T cells sorted from blood, pooled from several donors. This chain uses TRBV18 with TRBJ2-5; D is ambiguous. The CDR3 DNA follows: TGTGCCAGCTCACCACCAAACCAAGAGACCCAGTACTTC. Protein: CASSPPNQETQYF.